Sequencing of this TCR beta chain was carried out in a study of blood T cells in healthy people across ages. The V end was cut by 8 bases, the J end by 4 bases, with 13 bases between. This CDR3 contains 13 residues. Germline lookup yields CDR1 LNHNV and CDR2 YYDKDF (reference sequence). Study outcomes and limitations: Since the PBMCs were unsorted, naive and antigen-experienced cells could not be conclusively compared. While age rose, TCR beta diversity per million T cells dropped in a roughly linear way.

Notes on this clonotype: No antigen is known for it.

For the second PCR, which ran for about 6 to 12 cycles, a sample-barcoded 5' primer and a J-beta primer mix were used. CDR3-containing paired-end reads numbered at least 2.5 million in each sample. TCRdb re-called the 5' RACE reads through MiXCR, storing one row per CDR3 protein. The table lists about 1.5 million distinct CDR3 sequences, around 40% of them singletons. Every sample yielded at least 6.5 million isolated PBMCs. This clonotype was obtained from a woman between 18 and 30 years old in good health. Sequenced material: blood. V and J are TRBV15 and TRBJ2-3, with a possible D match to TRBD1 (5 bases). The CDR3 protein is CATVGAGSDTQYF. The CDR3 region has the DNA TGTGCCACCGTCGGTGCAGGGTCAGATACGCAGTATTTT.